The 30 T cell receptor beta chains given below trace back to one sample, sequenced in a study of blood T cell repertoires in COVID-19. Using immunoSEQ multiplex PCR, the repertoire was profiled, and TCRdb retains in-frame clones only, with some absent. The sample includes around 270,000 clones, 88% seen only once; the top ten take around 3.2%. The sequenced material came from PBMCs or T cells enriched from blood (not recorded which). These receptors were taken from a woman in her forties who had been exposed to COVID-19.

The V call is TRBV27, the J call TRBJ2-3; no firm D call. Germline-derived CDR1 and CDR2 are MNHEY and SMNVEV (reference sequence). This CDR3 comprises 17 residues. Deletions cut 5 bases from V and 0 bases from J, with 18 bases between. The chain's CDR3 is CASSPWSYSTSTDTQYF. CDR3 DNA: TGTGCCAGCAGTCCATGGTCTTATAGCACTAGCACAGATACGCAGTATTTT.

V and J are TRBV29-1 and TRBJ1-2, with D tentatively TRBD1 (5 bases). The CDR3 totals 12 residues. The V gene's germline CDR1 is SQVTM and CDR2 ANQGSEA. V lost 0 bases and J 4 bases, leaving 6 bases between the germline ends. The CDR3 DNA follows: TGCAGCGTTGAAGACAGGGCCTATGGCTACACCTTC. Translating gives CSVEDRAYGYTF.

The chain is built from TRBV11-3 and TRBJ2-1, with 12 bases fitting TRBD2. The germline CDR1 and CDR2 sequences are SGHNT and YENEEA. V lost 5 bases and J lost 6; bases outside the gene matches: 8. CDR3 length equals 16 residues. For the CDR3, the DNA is TGTGCCAGCAGCCGTCGACTAGCGGGAGCAGGCAATGAGCAGTTCTTC. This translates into CASSRRLAGAGNEQFF.

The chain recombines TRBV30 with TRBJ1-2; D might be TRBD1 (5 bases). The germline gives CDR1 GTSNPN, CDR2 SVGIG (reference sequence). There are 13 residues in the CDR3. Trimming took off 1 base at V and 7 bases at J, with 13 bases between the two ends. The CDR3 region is CAWSGAFQGGYTF. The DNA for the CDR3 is TGTGCCTGGAGTGGGGCGTTCCAGGGTGGCTACACCTTC. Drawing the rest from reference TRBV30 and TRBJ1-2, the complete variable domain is SQTIHQWPATLVQPVGSPLSLECTVEGTSNPNLYWYRQAAGRGLQLLFYSVGIGQISSEVPQNLSASRPQDRQFILSSKKLLLSDSGFYLCAWSGAFQGGYTFGSGTRLTVV.

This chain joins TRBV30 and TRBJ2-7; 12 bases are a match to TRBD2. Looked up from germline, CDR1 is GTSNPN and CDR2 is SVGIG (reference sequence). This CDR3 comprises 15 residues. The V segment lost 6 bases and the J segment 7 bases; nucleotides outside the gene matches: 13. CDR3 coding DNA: TGTGCCTGTACCGGCCCTAGCGGGGGGGCGGATGAGCAGTACTTC. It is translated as CACTGPSGGADEQYF.

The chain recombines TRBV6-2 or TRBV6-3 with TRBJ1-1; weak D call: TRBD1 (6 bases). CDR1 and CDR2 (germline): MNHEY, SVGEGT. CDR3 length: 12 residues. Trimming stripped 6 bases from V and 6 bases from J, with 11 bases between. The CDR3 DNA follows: TGTGCCAGCAGCGTACAGGGACCTGAAGCTTTCTTT. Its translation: CASSVQGPEAFF.

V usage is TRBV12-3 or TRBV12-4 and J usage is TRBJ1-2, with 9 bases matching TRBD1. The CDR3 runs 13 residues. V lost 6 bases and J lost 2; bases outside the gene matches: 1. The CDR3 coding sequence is TGTGCCAGCAGCGACAGGGGGAACTATGGCTACACCTTC. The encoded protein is CASSDRGNYGYTF.

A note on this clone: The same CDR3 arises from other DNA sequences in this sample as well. CDR3 in DNA: TGTGCCAGCAGTTCGGGACACCTGAACACCGGGGAGCTGTTTTTT. Translation: CASSSGHLNTGELFF. The gene calls are TRBV6-2 or TRBV6-3 and TRBJ2-2; the D gene is possibly TRBD1 (6 bases). Trimming removed 4 bases from V and 1 base from J, with 10 bases in between. Per germline, CDR1 MNHEY and CDR2 SVGEGT. The CDR3 has 15 residues.

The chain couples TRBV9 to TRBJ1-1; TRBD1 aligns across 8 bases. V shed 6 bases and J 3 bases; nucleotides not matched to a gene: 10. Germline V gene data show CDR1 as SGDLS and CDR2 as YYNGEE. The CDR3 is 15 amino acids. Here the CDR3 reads CASTTPRGPYTEAFF. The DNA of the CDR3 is TGTGCCAGCACCACTCCCAGGGGGCCGTACACTGAAGCTTTCTTT. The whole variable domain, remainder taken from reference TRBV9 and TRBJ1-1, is DSGVTQTPKHLITATGQRVTLRCSPRSGDLSVYWYQQSLDQGLQFLIQYYNGEERAKGNILERFSAQQFPDLHSELNLSSLELGDSALYFCASTTPRGPYTEAFFGQGTRLTVV.

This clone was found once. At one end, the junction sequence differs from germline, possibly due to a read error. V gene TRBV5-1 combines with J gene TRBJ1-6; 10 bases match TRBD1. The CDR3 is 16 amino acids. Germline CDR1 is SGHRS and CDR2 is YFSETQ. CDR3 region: CASSLGTGADNSPLHF. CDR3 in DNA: TGTGCCAGCAGCTTGGGGACAGGGGCTGATAATTCACCCCTCCACTTT.

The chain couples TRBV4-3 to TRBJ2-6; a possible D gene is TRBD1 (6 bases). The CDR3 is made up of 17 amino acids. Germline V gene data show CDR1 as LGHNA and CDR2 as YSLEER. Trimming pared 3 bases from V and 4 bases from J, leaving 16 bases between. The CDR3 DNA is TGCGCCAGCAGCCAGGCTGAAACAGGGTCAGGGGCCAACGTCCTGACTTTC. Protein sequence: CASSQAETGSGANVLTF.

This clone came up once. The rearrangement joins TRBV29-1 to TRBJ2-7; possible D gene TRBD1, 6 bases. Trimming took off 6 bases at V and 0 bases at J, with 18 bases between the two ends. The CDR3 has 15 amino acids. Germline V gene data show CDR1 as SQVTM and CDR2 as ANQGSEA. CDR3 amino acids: CSVRLRGQLSYEQYF. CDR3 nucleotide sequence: TGCAGCGTCCGCCTGAGAGGACAGCTCTCCTACGAGCAGTACTTC.

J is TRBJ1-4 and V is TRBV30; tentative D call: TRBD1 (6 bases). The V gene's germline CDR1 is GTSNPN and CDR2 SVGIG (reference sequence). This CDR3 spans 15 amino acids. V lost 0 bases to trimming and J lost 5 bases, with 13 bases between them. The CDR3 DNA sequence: TGTGCCTGGAGTGTAGCGGGGGCCCCCAATGAAAAACTGTTTTTT. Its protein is CAWSVAGAPNEKLFF.

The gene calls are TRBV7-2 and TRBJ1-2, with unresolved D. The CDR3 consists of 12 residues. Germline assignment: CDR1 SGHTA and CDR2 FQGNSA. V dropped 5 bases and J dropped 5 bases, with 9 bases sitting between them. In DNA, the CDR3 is TGTGCCAGCAGCGCTACGGTTTATGGCTACACCTTC. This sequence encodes CASSATVYGYTF.

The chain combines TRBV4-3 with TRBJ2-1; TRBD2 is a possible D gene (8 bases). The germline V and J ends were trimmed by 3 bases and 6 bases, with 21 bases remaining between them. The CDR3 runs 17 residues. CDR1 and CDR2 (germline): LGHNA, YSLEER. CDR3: CASSHATGTRGPNEQFF. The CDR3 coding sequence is TGCGCCAGCAGCCATGCAACCGGGACTAGGGGGCCCAATGAGCAGTTCTTC.

The CDR3 nucleotides read TGTGCCAGCAGCGTAAGGCTAGCGGGAGGGCCGGATGAGCAGTTCTTC. Amino acids: CASSVRLAGGPDEQFF. The chain uses TRBV9 and TRBJ2-1, with TRBD2 matching over 12 bases. The CDR3 sequence is 16 residues long. V lost 1 base and J lost 8; bases outside the gene matches: 7. In germline, CDR1 is SGDLS, CDR2 YYNGEE.

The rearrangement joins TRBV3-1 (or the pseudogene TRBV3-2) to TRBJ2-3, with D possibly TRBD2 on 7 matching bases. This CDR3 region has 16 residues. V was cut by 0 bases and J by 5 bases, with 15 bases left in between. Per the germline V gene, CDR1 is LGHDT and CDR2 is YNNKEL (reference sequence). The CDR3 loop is CASSQDGGGALDTQYF. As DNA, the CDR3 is TGTGCCAGCAGCCAAGATGGAGGGGGGGCCTTAGATACGCAGTATTTT.

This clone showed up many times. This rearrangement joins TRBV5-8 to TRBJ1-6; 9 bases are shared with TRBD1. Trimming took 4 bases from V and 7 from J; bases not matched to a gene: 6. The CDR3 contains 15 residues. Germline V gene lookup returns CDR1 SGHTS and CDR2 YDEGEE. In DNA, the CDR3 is TGTGCCAGCAGCCTGGGACAGGGTGTCAATTCACCCCTCCACTTT. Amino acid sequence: CASSLGQGVNSPLHF.

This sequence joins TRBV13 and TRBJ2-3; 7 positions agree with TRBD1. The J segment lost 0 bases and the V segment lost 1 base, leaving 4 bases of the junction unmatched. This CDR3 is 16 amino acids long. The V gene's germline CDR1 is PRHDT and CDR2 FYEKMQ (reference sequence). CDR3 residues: CASSLAGGVSTDTQYF. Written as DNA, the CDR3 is TGTGCCAGCAGCTTAGCAGGGGGAGTTAGCACAGATACGCAGTATTTT.

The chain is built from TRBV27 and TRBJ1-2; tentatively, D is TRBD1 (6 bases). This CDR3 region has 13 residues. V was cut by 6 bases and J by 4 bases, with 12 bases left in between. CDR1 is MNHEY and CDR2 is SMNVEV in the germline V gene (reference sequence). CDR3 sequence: CASRTGSGYGYTF. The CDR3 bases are TGTGCCAGCAGAACAGGGTCCGGCTATGGCTACACCTTC.

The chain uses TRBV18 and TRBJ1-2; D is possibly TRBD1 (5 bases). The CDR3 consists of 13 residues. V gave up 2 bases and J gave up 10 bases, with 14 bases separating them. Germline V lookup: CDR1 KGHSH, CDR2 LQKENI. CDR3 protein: CASSPGAGQLYTF. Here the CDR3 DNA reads TGTGCCAGCTCACCAGGTGCAGGGCAACTCTACACCTTC.

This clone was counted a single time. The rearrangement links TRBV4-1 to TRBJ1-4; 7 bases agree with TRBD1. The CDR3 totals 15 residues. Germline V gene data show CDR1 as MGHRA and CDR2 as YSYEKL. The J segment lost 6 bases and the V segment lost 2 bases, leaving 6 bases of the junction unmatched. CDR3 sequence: CASSQTGTVDEKLFF. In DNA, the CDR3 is TGCGCCAGCAGCCAAACCGGGACAGTGGATGAAAAACTGTTTTTT.

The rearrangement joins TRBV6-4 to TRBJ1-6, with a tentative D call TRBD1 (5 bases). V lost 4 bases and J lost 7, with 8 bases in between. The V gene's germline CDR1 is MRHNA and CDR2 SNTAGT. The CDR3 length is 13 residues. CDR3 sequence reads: CASSVTVNSPLHF. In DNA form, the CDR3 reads TGTGCCAGCAGTGTGACAGTGAATTCACCCCTCCACTTT.

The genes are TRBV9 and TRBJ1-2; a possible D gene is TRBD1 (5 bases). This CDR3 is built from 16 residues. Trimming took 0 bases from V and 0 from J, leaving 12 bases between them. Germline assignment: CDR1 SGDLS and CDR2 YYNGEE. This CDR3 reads CASSVGSTAANYGYTF. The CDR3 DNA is TGTGCCAGCAGCGTAGGGTCGACAGCTGCTAACTATGGCTACACCTTC.

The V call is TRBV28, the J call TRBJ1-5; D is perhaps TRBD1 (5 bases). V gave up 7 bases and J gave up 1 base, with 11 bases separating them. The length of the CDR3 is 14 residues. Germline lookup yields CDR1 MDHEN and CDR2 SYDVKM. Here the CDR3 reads CASTFPGSNQPQHF. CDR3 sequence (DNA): TGTGCCAGCACTTTCCCAGGGAGCAATCAGCCCCAGCATTTT.

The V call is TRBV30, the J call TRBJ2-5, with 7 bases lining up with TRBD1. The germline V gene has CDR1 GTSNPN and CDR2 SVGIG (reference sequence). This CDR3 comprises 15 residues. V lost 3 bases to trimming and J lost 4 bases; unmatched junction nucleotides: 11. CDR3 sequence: CAWSRDRAPLETQYF. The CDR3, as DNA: TGTGCCTGGAGCCGAGACAGGGCCCCTCTAGAGACCCAGTACTTC.

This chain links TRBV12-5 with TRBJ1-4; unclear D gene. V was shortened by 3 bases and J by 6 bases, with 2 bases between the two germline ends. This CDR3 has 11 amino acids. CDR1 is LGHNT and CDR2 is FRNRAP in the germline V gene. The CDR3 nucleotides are TGTGCTAGTGGTTTCTATGAAAAACTGTTTTTT. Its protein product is CASGFYEKLFF.

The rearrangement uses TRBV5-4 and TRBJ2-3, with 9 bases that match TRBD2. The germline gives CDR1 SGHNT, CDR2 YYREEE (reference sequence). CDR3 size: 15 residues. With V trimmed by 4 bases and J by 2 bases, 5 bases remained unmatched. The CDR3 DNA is TGTGCCAGCAGCCCGCTAGCGGGGTACACAGATACGCAGTATTTT. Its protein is CASSPLAGYTDTQYF. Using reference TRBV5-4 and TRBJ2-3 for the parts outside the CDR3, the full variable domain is ETGVTQSPTHLIKTRGQQVTLRCSSQSGHNTVSWYQQALGQGPQFIFQYYREEENGRGNFPPRFSGLQFPNYSSELNVNALELDDSALYLCASSPLAGYTDTQYFGPGTRLTVL.

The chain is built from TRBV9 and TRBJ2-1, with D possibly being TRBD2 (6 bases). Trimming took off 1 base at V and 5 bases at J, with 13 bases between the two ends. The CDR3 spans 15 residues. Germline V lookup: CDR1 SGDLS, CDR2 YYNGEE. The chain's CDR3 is CASSVSRDFHNEQFF. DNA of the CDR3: TGTGCCAGCAGCGTAAGCCGGGACTTTCACAATGAGCAGTTCTTC.

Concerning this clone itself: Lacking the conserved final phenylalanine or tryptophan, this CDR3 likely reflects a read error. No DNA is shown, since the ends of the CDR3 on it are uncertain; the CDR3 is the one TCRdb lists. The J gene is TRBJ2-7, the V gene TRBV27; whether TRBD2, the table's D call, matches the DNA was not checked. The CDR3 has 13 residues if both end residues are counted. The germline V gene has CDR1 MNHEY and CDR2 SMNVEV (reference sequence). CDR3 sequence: CASSLGLAGKLAY.